What follows are 16 T cell receptor beta chains derived from one specimen sequenced in a study of beta chain features in type 1 diabetes. What was sequenced were expressed TCRB transcripts, since all of the isolated RNA had been reverse transcribed. This table comes from immunoSEQ multiplex PCR, and its TCRdb copy is limited to in-frame clones, with some not included. The sample yields hundreds of thousands of clones, about 16% seen once. The sequenced material came from naive CD4+ T cells from blood. All receptors derive from a man aged 18 to 29 in good health.

CDR3 sequence (DNA): TGCGCCAGCAGCCAAGATGGGCAGGTCCGGCACAATGAGCAGTTCTTC. Protein: CASSQDGQVRHNEQFF. The genes are TRBV4-3 and TRBJ2-1; unclear D gene. CDR1 and CDR2 (germline): LGHNA, YSLEER. The CDR3 extends over 16 amino acids. With 0 bases removed from V and 5 bases from J, the gap between germline ends came to 14 bases.

The genes are TRBV4-1 and TRBJ2-7, with a tentative D call TRBD1 (5 bases). Per germline, CDR1 MGHRA and CDR2 YSYEKL. CDR3 length: 17 residues. Trimming left V 1 base short and J 0 bases short, with 16 bases between. CDR3 nucleotide sequence: TGCGCCAGCAGCCAAGTCCCCCCGGACAAGGCCTCCTACGAGCAGTACTTC. It encodes CASSQVPPDKASYEQYF.

This clone was counted only a few times. CDR3 bases: TGCAGCGTTGAGGACAGGGGTCTAGCCGGGGAGCTGTTTTTT. Protein product: CSVEDRGLAGELFF. This chain links TRBV29-1 with TRBJ2-2, with 9 bases fitting TRBD1. Germline trimming cut 3 bases from V and 6 bases from J; bases unmatched to any gene: 5. In germline, CDR1 is SQVTM, CDR2 ANQGSEA. The CDR3 sequence is 14 residues long.

In this sample, this clone turned up a few times. V gene TRBV28 combines with J gene TRBJ2-7; no definite D call. With 3 bases removed from V and 2 bases from J, the gap between germline ends came to 8 bases. The germline gives CDR1 MDHEN, CDR2 SYDVKM. The CDR3 consists of 13 residues. CDR3 region: CASSLAPTYEQYF. CDR3 bases: TGTGCCAGCAGTTTGGCCCCAACCTACGAGCAGTACTTC.

The V and J genes are TRBV4-2 and TRBJ2-2; D is possibly TRBD2 (6 bases). The germline gives CDR1 LGHNA, CDR2 YNFKEQ. The CDR3 totals 15 residues. V dropped 3 bases and J dropped 6 bases, with 14 bases sitting between them. CDR3 amino acids: CASSQDLAGSGELFF. The CDR3 DNA follows: TGTGCCAGCAGCCAGGACCTCGCGGGATCCGGGGAGCTGTTTTTT.

As regards this clone: Other nucleotide sequences from this sample produce the same CDR3. V is TRBV5-6 and J is TRBJ1-1; D is unresolved. The germline CDR1 and CDR2 sequences are SGHDT and YYEEEE. Trimming took off 2 bases at V and 8 bases at J, with 7 bases between the two ends. The CDR3 totals 11 residues. CDR3 DNA: TGTGCCAGCAGCTTTCGAACAGAAGCTTTCTTT. This codes for CASSFRTEAFF.

This clone was detected a few times. CDR3 protein: CASSQGASEADTQYF. The CDR3 DNA sequence: TGTGCCAGCAGCCAAGGGGCTAGTGAGGCAGATACGCAGTATTTT. The chain combines TRBV4-2 with TRBJ2-3, with unresolved D. Germline V gene lookup returns CDR1 LGHNA and CDR2 YNFKEQ. The CDR3 length is 15 residues. V shed 1 base and J shed 4 bases, with 12 bases lying between them.

The sample holds a few counts of this clone. V usage is TRBV28 and J usage is TRBJ2-1; 8 bases line up with TRBD2. The CDR3 has 17 residues. CDR1 MDHEN and CDR2 SYDVKM come from the germline V gene. V was pared by 7 bases and J by 0 bases, with 11 bases of the junction left unmatched. The CDR3 sequence: CASTKLSGESSYNEQFF. CDR3 in DNA: TGTGCCAGCACGAAACTTAGCGGGGAGAGCTCCTACAATGAGCAGTTCTTC.

The chain carries TRBV7-2 and TRBJ2-2; a weak D match, TRBD2 (6 bases). Trimming took 1 base from V and 6 from J, leaving 12 bases between them. The length of the CDR3 is 15 residues. Germline V gene data show CDR1 as SGHTA and CDR2 as FQGNSA. In DNA form, the CDR3 reads TGTGCCAGCAGCTTAGGTGGGGGGTTACCCGGGGAGCTGTTTTTT. This encodes CASSLGGGLPGELFF.

The chain is built from TRBV5-4 and TRBJ2-1; D gene unclear. V was shortened by 0 bases and J by 0 bases, with 7 bases between the two germline ends. CDR1 and CDR2 from the germline V gene are SGHNT and YYREEE (reference sequence). The CDR3 consists of 15 residues. CDR3 in DNA: TGTGCCAGCAGCTTGGTGCTTCCCTCCTACAATGAGCAGTTCTTC. Amino acid sequence: CASSLVLPSYNEQFF.

This clone came up a few times. This chain connects TRBV5-1 to TRBJ2-6; D gene unclear. The CDR3 has 17 amino acids. Trimming took 4 bases from V and 0 from J, leaving 14 bases between them. Germline CDR1 SGHRS, CDR2 YFSETQ. CDR3 amino acids: CASSRALADSGANVLTF. The CDR3 coding sequence is TGCGCCAGCAGCCGGGCTCTGGCGGACTCTGGGGCCAACGTCCTGACTTTC.

V gene TRBV28 combines with J gene TRBJ1-2, with D hard to call. The CDR3 contains 12 residues. Germline V gene sequence: CDR1 MDHEN, CDR2 SYDVKM. V was pared by 6 bases and J by 9 bases, with 14 bases between. CDR3 coding DNA: TGTGCCAGCAGCCGTCCCTCCAGGAGCTACACCTTC. Translated, it gives CASSRPSRSYTF.

The table lists this clone with a few counts. The genes are TRBV9 and TRBJ2-5; 10 positions match TRBD1. The J segment lost 3 bases and the V segment lost 4 bases, leaving 27 bases of the junction unmatched. The CDR3 covers 22 residues. Germline V gene data show CDR1 as SGDLS and CDR2 as YYNGEE. The chain's CDR3 is CASSPRTGGFEVAFGQKETQYF. CDR3 DNA sequence: TGTGCCAGCAGCCCCCGGACAGGGGGGTTTGAGGTGGCTTTCGGGCAAAAAGAGACCCAGTACTTC.

This clone appeared a few times. This specimen includes other DNA sequences encoding the same CDR3. V is TRBV5-1 and J is TRBJ1-5; TRBD1 matches 9 bases. This CDR3 region has 15 residues. V shed 0 bases, J shed 2 bases, and the junction held 0 bases outside the gene matches. Germline CDR1 SGHRS, CDR2 YFSETQ. In DNA form, the CDR3 reads TGCGCCAGCAGCTTGGGGGACAGGGGCAATCAGCCCCAGCATTTT. Its translation is CASSLGDRGNQPQHF.

Only a few counts were recorded for this clone. The chain couples TRBV30 to TRBJ1-1; D remains ambiguous. From germline, CDR1 is GTSNPN and CDR2 SVGIG (reference sequence). The V gene lost 6 bases and the J gene lost 1 base, with 12 bases spanning the gap. The CDR3 has 13 residues. CDR3: CACHRAPNTEAFF. The CDR3 region has the DNA TGTGCCTGCCATAGGGCACCGAACACTGAAGCTTTCTTT. Using reference TRBV30 and TRBJ1-1 for the parts outside the CDR3, the full variable domain is SQTIHQWPATLVQPVGSPLSLECTVEGTSNPNLYWYRQAAGRGLQLLFYSVGIGQISSEVPQNLSASRPQDRQFILSSKKLLLSDSGFYLCACHRAPNTEAFFGQGTRLTVV.

About this clone: This may come from a read error, since a much larger clone is one base off. The identical CDR3 is also encoded by other nucleotide sequences in the sample. The V and J genes are TRBV5-6 and TRBJ2-5; no clear D gene. Germline V lookup: CDR1 SGHDT, CDR2 YYEEEE. This CDR3 spans 11 amino acids. Trimming removed 2 bases from V and 5 bases from J, with 4 bases in between. In DNA, the CDR3 is TGTGCCAGCAGCTTTGGGGAGACCCAGTACTTC. Its translation is CASSFGETQYF.